Below are 2 T cell receptor beta chains sequenced from a single sample in a study of T cell changes during pregnancy in multiple sclerosis (dated by TCRdb to about 2019). The library relied on the immunoSEQ multiplex PCR assay. The clones in this table, taken by TCRdb from immuneACCESS, are in-frame only. Not every clone is retained; where verified, under half of the shortfall comes from an unresolved V gene, and the cause of the rest is unknown. Recorded for this sample are 25,000 to 35,000 clones; roughly 87% of them occurred a single time. The ten largest clones capture approximately 8% of the sample. The starting material was CD8+ T cells from peripheral blood mononuclear cells, obtained before pregnancy. The receptor source for this set is a female donor with multiple sclerosis, enrolled in a pregnancy study.

The rearrangement links TRBV27 to TRBJ1-2; maybe TRBD1 (5 bases). CDR1 is MNHEY and CDR2 is SMNVEV in the germline V gene (reference sequence). Trimming stripped 4 bases from V and 8 bases from J, with 14 bases between. The length of the CDR3 is 13 residues. The chain's CDR3 is CASSSQGIGGYTF. The CDR3 DNA follows: TGTGCCAGCAGTTCCCAGGGAATTGGGGGCTACACCTTC.

The J gene is TRBJ2-7, the V gene TRBV4-3; TRBD1 is a possible D gene (6 bases). The CDR3 contains 17 residues. The V gene lost 0 bases and the J gene lost 4 bases, with 19 bases spanning the gap. Germline-derived CDR1 and CDR2 are LGHNA and YSLEER. CDR3 bases: TGCGCCAGCAGCCAAGATTCAGAAGGGGCAGGGGTTTACGAGCAGTACTTC. Amino acids: CASSQDSEGAGVYEQYF.